The 2 T cell receptor beta chains listed next were all sequenced from one sample in a study of CXCR3-negative and CXCR3-positive naive CD8 T cells. The antigens for these receptors are not known. Each TRB cDNA library was prepared by 5' RACE (with UMI labels). TCRdb reprocessed the 5' RACE reads, with one entry per CDR3 protein and no DNA. This repertoire includes 100,000 or so distinct CDR3 sequences. Regarding the study as a whole: TRB CDR3s of CXCR3-positive naive cells were more hydrophobic than those of CXCR3-negative naive cells.

The source material was naive CXCR3+ CD8+ T cells from blood. Subset noted: CD45RO-CCR7+CD27+CD95- naive CD8+ T cells expressing CXCR3 (TNR3+). The receptors originated from a human donor in good health. Some clones in this sample may be carry-over from other donors' samples.

This chain links TRBV2 with TRBJ2-1; the TCRdb call, TRBD1, lacks DNA for checking. Germline loops: CDR1 SNHLY, CDR2 FYNNEI. The CDR3 loop spans 15 amino acids. CDR3 residues: CASNPAGSFPSEQFF.

The chain has TRBV20-1 and TRBJ1-6; the D call of TRBD1 rests on TCRdb alone, since no DNA is present to check it. The V gene's germline CDR1 is DFQATT and CDR2 SNEGSKA (reference sequence). The CDR3 sequence is 13 residues long. CDR3 protein: CSAQRQGYSPLHF.